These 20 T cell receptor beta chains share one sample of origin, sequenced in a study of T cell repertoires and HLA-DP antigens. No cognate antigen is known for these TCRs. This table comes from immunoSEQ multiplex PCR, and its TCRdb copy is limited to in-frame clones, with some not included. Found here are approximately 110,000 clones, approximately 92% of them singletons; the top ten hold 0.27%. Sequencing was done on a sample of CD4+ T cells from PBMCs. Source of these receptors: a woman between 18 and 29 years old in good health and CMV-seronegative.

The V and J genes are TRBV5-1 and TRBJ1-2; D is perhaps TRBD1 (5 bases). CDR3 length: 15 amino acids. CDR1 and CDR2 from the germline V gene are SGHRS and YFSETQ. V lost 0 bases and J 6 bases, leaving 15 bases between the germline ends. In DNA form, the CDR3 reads TGCGCCAGCAGCTTGGGGCAGGGAATTCGGGATGGCTACACCTTC. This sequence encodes CASSLGQGIRDGYTF.

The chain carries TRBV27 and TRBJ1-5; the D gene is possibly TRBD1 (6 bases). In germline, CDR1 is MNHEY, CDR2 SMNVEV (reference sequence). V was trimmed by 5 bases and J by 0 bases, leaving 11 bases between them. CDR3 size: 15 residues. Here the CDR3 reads CASSLRGFSNQPQHF. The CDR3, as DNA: TGTGCCAGCAGTCTCAGGGGTTTTAGCAATCAGCCCCAGCATTTT.

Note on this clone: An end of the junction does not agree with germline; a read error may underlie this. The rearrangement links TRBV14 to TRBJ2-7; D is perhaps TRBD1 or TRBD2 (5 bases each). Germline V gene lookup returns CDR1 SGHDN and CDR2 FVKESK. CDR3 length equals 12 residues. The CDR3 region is CFLGTTYYEQYF. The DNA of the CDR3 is TGCTTTTTAGGGACCACTTATTACGAGCAGTACTTC.

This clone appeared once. CDR3 nucleotides: TGTGCCAGCTGGAGTAGTGGGGCCAACGTCCTGACTTTC. This sequence encodes CASWSSGANVLTF. The chain joins TRBV6-1 to TRBJ2-6; D not certain. Germline CDR1 and CDR2: MNHNS and SASEGT. V was trimmed by 8 bases and J by 3 bases, leaving 8 bases between them. This CDR3 region has 13 residues.

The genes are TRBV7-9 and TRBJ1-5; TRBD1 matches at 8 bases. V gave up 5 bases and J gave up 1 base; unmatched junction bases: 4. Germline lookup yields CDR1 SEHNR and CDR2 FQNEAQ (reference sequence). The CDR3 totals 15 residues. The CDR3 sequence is CASSEGQGSNQPQHF. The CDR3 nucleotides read TGTGCCAGCAGCGAAGGACAGGGCAGCAATCAGCCCCAGCATTTT.

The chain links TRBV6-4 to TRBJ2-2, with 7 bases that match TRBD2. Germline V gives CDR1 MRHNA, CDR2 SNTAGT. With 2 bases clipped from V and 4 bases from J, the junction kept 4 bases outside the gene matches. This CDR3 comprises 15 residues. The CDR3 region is CASSDRGLRTGELFF. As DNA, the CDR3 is TGTGCCAGCAGTGACCGGGGACTACGCACCGGGGAGCTGTTTTTT.

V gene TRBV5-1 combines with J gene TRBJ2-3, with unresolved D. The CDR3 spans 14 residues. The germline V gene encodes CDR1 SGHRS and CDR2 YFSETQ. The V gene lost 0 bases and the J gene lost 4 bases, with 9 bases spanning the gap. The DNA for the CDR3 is TGCGCCAGCAGCTTGGGCGAGGTCCCAGATACGCAGTATTTT. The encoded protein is CASSLGEVPDTQYF.

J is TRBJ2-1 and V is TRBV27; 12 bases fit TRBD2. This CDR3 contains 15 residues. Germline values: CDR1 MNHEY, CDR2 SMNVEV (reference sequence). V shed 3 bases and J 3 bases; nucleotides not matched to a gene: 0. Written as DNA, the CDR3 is TGTGCCAGCAGTTTGGGACTAGCGGGCTACAATGAGCAGTTCTTC. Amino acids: CASSLGLAGYNEQFF.

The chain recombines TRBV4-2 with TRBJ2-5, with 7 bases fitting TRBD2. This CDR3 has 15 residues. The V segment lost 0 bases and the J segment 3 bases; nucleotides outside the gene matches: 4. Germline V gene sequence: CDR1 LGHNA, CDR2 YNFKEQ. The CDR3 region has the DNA TGTGCCAGCAGCCAAGAGTGGGCGGGAGAAGAGACCCAGTACTTC. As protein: CASSQEWAGEETQYF.

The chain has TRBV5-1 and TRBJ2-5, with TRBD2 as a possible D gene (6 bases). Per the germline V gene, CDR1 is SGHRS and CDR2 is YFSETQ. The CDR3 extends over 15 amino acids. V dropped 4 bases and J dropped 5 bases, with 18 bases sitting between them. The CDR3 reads CASSPAGGSFETQYF. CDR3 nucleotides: TGCGCCAGCAGCCCGGCCGGGGGATCGTTTGAGACCCAGTACTTC.

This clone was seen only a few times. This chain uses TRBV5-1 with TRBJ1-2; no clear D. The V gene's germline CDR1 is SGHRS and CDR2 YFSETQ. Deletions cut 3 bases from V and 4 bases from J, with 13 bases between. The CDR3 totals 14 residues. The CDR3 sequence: CASSSVSEAYGYTF. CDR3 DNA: TGCGCCAGCAGCTCCGTAAGTGAGGCCTATGGCTACACCTTC.

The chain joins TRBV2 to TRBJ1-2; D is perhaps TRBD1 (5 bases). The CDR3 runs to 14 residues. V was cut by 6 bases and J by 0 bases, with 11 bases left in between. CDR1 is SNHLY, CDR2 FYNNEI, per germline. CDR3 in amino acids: CASSQETANYGYTF. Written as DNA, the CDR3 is TGTGCCAGCAGCCAGGAGACAGCTAACTATGGCTACACCTTC.

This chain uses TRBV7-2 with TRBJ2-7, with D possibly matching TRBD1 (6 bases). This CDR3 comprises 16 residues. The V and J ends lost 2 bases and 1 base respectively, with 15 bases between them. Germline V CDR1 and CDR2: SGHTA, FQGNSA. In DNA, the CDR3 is TGTGCCAGCAGCTTAAGTGGGGCAGGGGCTTCCTACGAGCAGTACTTC. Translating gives CASSLSGAGASYEQYF.

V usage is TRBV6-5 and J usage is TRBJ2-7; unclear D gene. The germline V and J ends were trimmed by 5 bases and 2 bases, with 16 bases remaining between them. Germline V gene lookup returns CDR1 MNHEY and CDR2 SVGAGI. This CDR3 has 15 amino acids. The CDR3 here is CASSGITVQPYEQYF. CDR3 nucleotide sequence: TGTGCCAGCAGTGGAATTACGGTCCAGCCCTACGAGCAGTACTTC.

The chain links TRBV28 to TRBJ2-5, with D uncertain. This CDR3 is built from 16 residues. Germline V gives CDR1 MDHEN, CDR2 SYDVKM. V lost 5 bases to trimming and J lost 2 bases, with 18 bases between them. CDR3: CASSRARSPLQETQYF. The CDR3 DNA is TGTGCCAGCAGTAGGGCTAGGAGTCCGCTACAAGAGACCCAGTACTTC. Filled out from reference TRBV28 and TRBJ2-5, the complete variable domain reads DVKVTQSSRYLVKRTGEKVFLECVQDMDHENMFWYRQDPGLGLRLIYFSYDVKMKEKGDIPEGYSVSREKKERFSLILESASTNQTSMYLCASSRARSPLQETQYFGPGTRLLVL.

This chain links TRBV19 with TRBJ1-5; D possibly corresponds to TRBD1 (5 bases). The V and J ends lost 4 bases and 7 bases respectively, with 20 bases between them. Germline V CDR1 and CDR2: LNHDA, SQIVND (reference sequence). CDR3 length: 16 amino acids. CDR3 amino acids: CASSTPRGRTRQPQHF. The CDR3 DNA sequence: TGTGCCAGTAGTACCCCCCGGGGGAGGACTCGCCAGCCCCAGCATTTT.

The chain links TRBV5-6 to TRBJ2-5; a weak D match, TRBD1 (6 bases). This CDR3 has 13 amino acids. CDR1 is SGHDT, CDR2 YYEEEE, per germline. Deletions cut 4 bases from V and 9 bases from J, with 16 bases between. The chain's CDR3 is CASSLRTVSPQYF. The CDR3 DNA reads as TGTGCCAGCAGCCTGCGGACAGTTAGTCCCCAGTACTTC. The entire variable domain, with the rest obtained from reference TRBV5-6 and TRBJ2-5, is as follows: DAGVTQSPTHLIKTRGQQVTLRCSPKSGHDTVSWYQQALGQGPQFIFQYYEEEERQRGNFPDRFSGHQFPNYSSELNVNALLLGDSALYLCASSLRTVSPQYFGPGTRLLVL.

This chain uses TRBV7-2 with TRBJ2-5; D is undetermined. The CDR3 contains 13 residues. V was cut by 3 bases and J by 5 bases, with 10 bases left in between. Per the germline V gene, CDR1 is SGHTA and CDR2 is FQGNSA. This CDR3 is CASSLERRETQYF. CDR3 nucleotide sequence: TGTGCCAGCAGCTTGGAGCGTCGGGAGACCCAGTACTTC.

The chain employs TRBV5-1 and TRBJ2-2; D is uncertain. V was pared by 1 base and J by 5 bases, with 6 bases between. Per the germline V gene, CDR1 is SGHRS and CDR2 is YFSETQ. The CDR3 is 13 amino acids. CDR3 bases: TGCGCCAGCAGCTTGATAGCAACCGGGGAGCTGTTTTTT. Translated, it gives CASSLIATGELFF.

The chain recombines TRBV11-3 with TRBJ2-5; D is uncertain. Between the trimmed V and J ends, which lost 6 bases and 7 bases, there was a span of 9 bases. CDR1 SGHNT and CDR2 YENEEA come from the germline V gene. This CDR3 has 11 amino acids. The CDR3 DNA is TGTGCCAGCAGTACCGGCGGGACCCAGTACTTC. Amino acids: CASSTGGTQYF.